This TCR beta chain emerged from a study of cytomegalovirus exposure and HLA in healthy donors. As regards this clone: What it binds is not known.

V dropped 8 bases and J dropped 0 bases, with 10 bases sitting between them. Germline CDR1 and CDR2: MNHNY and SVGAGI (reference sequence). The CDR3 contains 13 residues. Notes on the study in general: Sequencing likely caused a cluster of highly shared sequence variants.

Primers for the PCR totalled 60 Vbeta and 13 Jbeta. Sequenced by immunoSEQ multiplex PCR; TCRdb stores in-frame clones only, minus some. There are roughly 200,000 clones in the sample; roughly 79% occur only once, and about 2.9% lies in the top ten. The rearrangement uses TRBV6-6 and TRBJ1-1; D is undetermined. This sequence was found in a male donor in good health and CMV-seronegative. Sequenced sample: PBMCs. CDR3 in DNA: TGTGCCAGCCGGGAGACAATGAACACTGAAGCTTTCTTT. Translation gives CASRETMNTEAFF.